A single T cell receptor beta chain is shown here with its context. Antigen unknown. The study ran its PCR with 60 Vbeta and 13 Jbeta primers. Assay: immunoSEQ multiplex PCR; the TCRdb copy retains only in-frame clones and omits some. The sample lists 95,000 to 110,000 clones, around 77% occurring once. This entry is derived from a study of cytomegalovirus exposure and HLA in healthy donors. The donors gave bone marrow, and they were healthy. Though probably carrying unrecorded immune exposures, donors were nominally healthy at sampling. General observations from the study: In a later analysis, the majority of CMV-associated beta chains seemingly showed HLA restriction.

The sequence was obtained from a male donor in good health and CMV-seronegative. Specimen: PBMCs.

The CDR3 protein is CASSSRKGDSYNEQFF. The DNA for the CDR3 is TGTGCCAGCAGCTCACGGAAGGGGGACTCCTACAATGAGCAGTTCTTC. This chain links TRBV7-9 with TRBJ2-1; D perhaps matches TRBD1 (6 bases). CDR1 SEHNR and CDR2 FQNEAQ come from the germline V gene (reference sequence). The CDR3 covers 16 residues. V lost 4 bases to trimming and J lost 0 bases, with 13 bases between them.